This TCR beta chain comes out of a study of T cell clonality in common variable immunodeficiency. The study's findings and limits: In common variable immunodeficiency, TCR beta chains reportedly carried fewer deletions and N-nucleotide insertions.

The repertoire was sequenced with immunoSEQ multiplex PCR; TCRdb's copy has only in-frame clones and lacks some. The sample contains some 25,000 clones, none of them singletons. There are 15 residues in the CDR3. Trimming removed 3 bases from V and 4 bases from J, with 16 bases in between. Looked up from germline, CDR1 is KGHSH and CDR2 is LQKENI. This clone showed up many times. No antigen is known for it. The read terminates 3 residues before the CDR3 end, so the remaining end is supplied by the germline J gene. Source material: peripheral blood mononuclear cells. The chain carries TRBV18 and TRBJ2-7; TRBD1 might be the D (6 bases). This receptor was obtained from a human donor with common variable immunodeficiency. The CDR3 bases that were read are TGTGCCAGCTCACCGCCTACAGGGTCTGGATACGAG. Translated, it gives CASSPPTGSGYE. The full CDR3 is CASSPPTGSGYEQYF.